The 18 T cell receptor beta chains in this list originate from one sample, sequenced in a study of blood T cell repertoires in COVID-19. The assay was immunoSEQ multiplex PCR, and TCRdb's table has in-frame clones only and misses some. This sample has hundreds of thousands of clones; more than 85% occur once, and the top ten carry 4.3%. The material sequenced was peripheral blood. Receptors originate from a young woman with acute or convalescent COVID-19.

V usage is TRBV7-2 and J usage is TRBJ1-1; no definite D call. From germline, CDR1 is SGHTA and CDR2 FQGNSA. CDR3 size: 15 residues. V lost 3 bases and J 3 bases, leaving 14 bases between the germline ends. The CDR3 DNA follows: TGTGCCAGCAGCTTCCTTCCTGGGCGGGACACTGAAGCTTTCTTT. Its translation is CASSFLPGRDTEAFF.

The chain carries TRBV3-1 (or the pseudogene TRBV3-2) and TRBJ2-2, with 14 positions matching TRBD2. The ends lost 4 bases at V and 5 bases at J; junction bases unmatched: 12. The CDR3 covers 19 residues. From germline, CDR1 is LGHDT and CDR2 YNNKEL (reference sequence). The CDR3 sequence is CASSPTTTSGGVGTGELFF. As DNA, the CDR3 is TGTGCCAGCAGCCCGACCACGACTAGCGGGGGGGTAGGGACCGGGGAGCTGTTTTTT.

This clone was counted a few times. V gene TRBV18 combines with J gene TRBJ2-1; 8 bases fit TRBD2. Germline assignment: CDR1 KGHSH and CDR2 LQKENI. The CDR3 has 13 amino acids. The V gene end was trimmed by 6 bases and the J gene end by 6 bases; junction bases not matched to a gene: 4. CDR3 residues: CASSGTSSNEQFF. The CDR3 DNA reads as TGTGCCAGCTCCGGGACTAGTAGCAATGAGCAGTTCTTC.

This chain links TRBV6-5 with TRBJ2-3, with a weak D call TRBD1 (6 bases). The germline CDR1 and CDR2 sequences are MNHEY and SVGAGI. There are 13 residues in the CDR3. Trimming took off 6 bases at V and 6 bases at J, with 13 bases between the two ends. The CDR3 sequence: CASSRTGKDTQYF. As DNA, the CDR3 is TGTGCCAGCAGCCGCACAGGGAAGGATACGCAGTATTTT.

This chain links TRBV19 with TRBJ1-2; 7 bases are shared with TRBD1. CDR1 is LNHDA, CDR2 SQIVND, per germline (reference sequence). V was pared by 5 bases and J by 7 bases, with 13 bases of the junction left unmatched. CDR3 length: 15 amino acids. CDR3 nucleotides: TGTGCCAGTAGTCCTACGGGACAGAGCTCTGGTGGCTACACCTTC. This encodes CASSPTGQSSGGYTF.

The chain links TRBV5-6 to TRBJ1-1, with D tentatively TRBD1 (5 bases). CDR1 is SGHDT and CDR2 is YYEEEE in the germline V gene. The CDR3 length is 13 residues. V was pared by 4 bases and J by 4 bases, with 11 bases between. The CDR3 sequence is CASSAQVGTEAFF. Written as DNA, the CDR3 is TGTGCCAGCAGCGCACAGGTTGGCACTGAAGCTTTCTTT.

V gene TRBV3-1 (or the pseudogene TRBV3-2) combines with J gene TRBJ1-3, with 9 bases matching TRBD1. Germline V gene data show CDR1 as LGHDT and CDR2 as YNNKEL (reference sequence). This CDR3 has 15 amino acids. Unmatched junction bases numbered 0, after V lost 1 base and J lost 2 bases. CDR3 region: CASSQGQGAGNTIYF. Written as DNA, the CDR3 is TGTGCCAGCAGCCAAGGACAGGGGGCTGGAAACACCATATATTTT.

In this sample, this clone turned up once. The chain links TRBV6-5 to TRBJ2-7; D unresolved. The CDR3 has 14 residues. CDR1 and CDR2 (germline): MNHEY, SVGAGI. Trimming pared 3 bases from V and 6 bases from J, leaving 15 bases between. The CDR3 sequence is CASSYFAGSGEQYF. The CDR3 DNA sequence: TGTGCCAGCAGTTATTTTGCAGGATCCGGCGAGCAGTACTTC.

The J gene is TRBJ1-5, the V gene TRBV5-5, with 8 bases fitting TRBD1. The V and J ends lost 0 bases and 11 bases, in that order; junction bases with no gene match: 13. This CDR3 contains 16 residues. CDR1 and CDR2 (germline): SGHKS, YYEKEE (reference sequence). CDR3 region: CASSLELSTGGRAQHF. The DNA for the CDR3 is TGTGCCAGCAGCTTGGAGCTTTCAACAGGGGGTAGGGCCCAGCATTTT.

The table lists this clone with a count of one. The chain couples TRBV21-1 to TRBJ1-2; the table's D call of TRBD1 was not tested on the DNA. TRBV21-1 is recorded as a pseudogene. The CDR3 spans 14 residues. CDR3 region: CASSKWDRGYGYTF. The CDR3 region has the DNA TGTGCCAGCAGCAAATGGGACAGGGGCTATGGCTACACCTTC.

The V gene is TRBV7-8, the J gene TRBJ2-2; perhaps TRBD2 as D (6 bases). The CDR3 is made up of 15 amino acids. Germline CDR1 reads SGHVS; CDR2 reads FQNEAQ. V dropped 1 base and J dropped 4 bases, with 10 bases sitting between them. The CDR3 loop reads CASSLVAGSTGELFF. For the CDR3, the DNA is TGTGCCAGCAGCTTAGTCGCGGGGTCCACCGGGGAGCTGTTTTTT.

The CDR3 DNA reads as TGCGCCAGCAGCCCGACCGATAGGACAGAGCTTTATGGCTACACCTTC. Its protein is CASSPTDRTELYGYTF. The chain employs TRBV5-1 and TRBJ1-2; the D gene is possibly TRBD1 (6 bases). The CDR3 runs to 16 residues. V lost 4 bases and J lost 5, with 21 bases in between. CDR1 and CDR2 (germline): SGHRS, YFSETQ. Looking up the rest from reference TRBV5-1 and TRBJ1-2 gives the full variable domain: KAGVTQTPRYLIKTRGQQVTLSCSPISGHRSVSWYQQTPGQGLQFLFEYFSETQRNKGNFPGRFSGRQFSNSRSEMNVSTLELGDSALYLCASSPTDRTELYGYTFGSGTRLTVV.

The rearrangement uses TRBV19 and TRBJ2-3; D unresolved. This CDR3 spans 15 amino acids. Germline loops: CDR1 LNHDA, CDR2 SQIVND (reference sequence). With 3 bases removed from V and 5 bases from J, the gap between germline ends came to 15 bases. The CDR3 coding sequence is TGTGCCAGTAGTATCTCTCTCGGTCGACAAGATACGCAGTATTTT. Its protein is CASSISLGRQDTQYF.

The chain has TRBV10-3 and TRBJ1-4, with 8 positions matching TRBD1. The CDR3 consists of 19 residues. The V segment lost 2 bases and the J segment 11 bases; nucleotides outside the gene matches: 22. From germline, CDR1 is ENHRY and CDR2 SYGVKD. The CDR3 spells CAISESRGEGQEVNGKLFF. DNA for the CDR3: TGTGCCATCAGTGAGAGTCGCGGCGAGGGACAGGAGGTCAATGGGAAACTGTTTTTT.

The chain couples TRBV28 to TRBJ2-1, with 7 bases matching TRBD1. The CDR3 has 14 residues. Germline CDR1 reads MDHEN; CDR2 reads SYDVKM. V shed 2 bases, J shed 6 bases, and the junction held 4 bases outside the gene matches. CDR3 region: CASSLPGTVNEQFF. In DNA form, the CDR3 reads TGTGCCAGCAGTTTACCCGGGACAGTCAATGAGCAGTTCTTC.

The J gene is TRBJ1-6, the V gene TRBV15; 7 nucleotides agree with TRBD1. The V gene's germline CDR1 is LNHNV and CDR2 YYDKDF (reference sequence). The CDR3 runs to 15 residues. The V gene end was trimmed by 1 base and the J gene end by 10 bases; junction bases not matched to a gene: 7. The CDR3 loop reads CATSRALQGRSPLHF. CDR3 coding DNA: TGTGCCACCAGCAGAGCCCTACAGGGGAGGTCACCCCTCCACTTT.

CDR3 amino acids: CASSAHPGYTDTQYF. CDR3 nucleotide sequence: TGTGCCAGCAGCGCACACCCAGGGTACACAGATACGCAGTATTTT. The genes are TRBV3-1 (or the pseudogene TRBV3-2) and TRBJ2-3, with a possible D match to TRBD1 (5 bases). CDR3 size: 15 residues. V gave up 5 bases and J gave up 2 bases, with 14 bases separating them. Germline CDR1 reads LGHDT; CDR2 reads YNNKEL (reference sequence).

The chain combines TRBV6-5 with TRBJ2-7; 9 positions match TRBD1. The V and J ends lost 7 bases and 6 bases, in that order; junction bases with no gene match: 7. CDR1 and CDR2 (germline): MNHEY, SVGAGI. The CDR3 sequence is 13 residues long. The CDR3 here is CASKIGQGTEQYF. The CDR3 DNA is TGTGCCAGCAAGATTGGACAGGGGACCGAGCAGTACTTC.